The clone carrying this T cell receptor beta chain has a handful of counts. Its antigen is undetermined. The data were taken from a study of identical twins. General study results and limits: Modeled out-of-frame TCR alpha sharing in monozygotic twins fell below observed levels. Excess twin sharing in beta out-of-frame sequences was weaker.

Trimming shortened V by 5 bases and J by 0 bases, and 11 bases separated the two germline ends. This CDR3 has 15 residues. TCRdb re-called the 5' RACE reads through MiXCR, storing one row per CDR3 protein. The table has about 340,000 distinct CDR3 sequences, roughly an eighth seen once. In addition, the sample was reused for a study of yellow fever vaccine responses in identical twins. According to that study: Vaccine-induced T cell responses in twins were reportedly observed to appear partly convergent, partly personalized.

Sequenced material: CD8+ T cells sorted from blood. V usage is TRBV12-3 or TRBV12-4 and J usage is TRBJ2-1, with a weak D call TRBD2 (6 bases). This clonotype originated in a woman aged 18-29 years in good health. The CDR3 bases are TGTGCCAGCAGTATAGGGACTTACTCCTACAATGAGCAGTTCTTC. As protein: CASSIGTYSYNEQFF.